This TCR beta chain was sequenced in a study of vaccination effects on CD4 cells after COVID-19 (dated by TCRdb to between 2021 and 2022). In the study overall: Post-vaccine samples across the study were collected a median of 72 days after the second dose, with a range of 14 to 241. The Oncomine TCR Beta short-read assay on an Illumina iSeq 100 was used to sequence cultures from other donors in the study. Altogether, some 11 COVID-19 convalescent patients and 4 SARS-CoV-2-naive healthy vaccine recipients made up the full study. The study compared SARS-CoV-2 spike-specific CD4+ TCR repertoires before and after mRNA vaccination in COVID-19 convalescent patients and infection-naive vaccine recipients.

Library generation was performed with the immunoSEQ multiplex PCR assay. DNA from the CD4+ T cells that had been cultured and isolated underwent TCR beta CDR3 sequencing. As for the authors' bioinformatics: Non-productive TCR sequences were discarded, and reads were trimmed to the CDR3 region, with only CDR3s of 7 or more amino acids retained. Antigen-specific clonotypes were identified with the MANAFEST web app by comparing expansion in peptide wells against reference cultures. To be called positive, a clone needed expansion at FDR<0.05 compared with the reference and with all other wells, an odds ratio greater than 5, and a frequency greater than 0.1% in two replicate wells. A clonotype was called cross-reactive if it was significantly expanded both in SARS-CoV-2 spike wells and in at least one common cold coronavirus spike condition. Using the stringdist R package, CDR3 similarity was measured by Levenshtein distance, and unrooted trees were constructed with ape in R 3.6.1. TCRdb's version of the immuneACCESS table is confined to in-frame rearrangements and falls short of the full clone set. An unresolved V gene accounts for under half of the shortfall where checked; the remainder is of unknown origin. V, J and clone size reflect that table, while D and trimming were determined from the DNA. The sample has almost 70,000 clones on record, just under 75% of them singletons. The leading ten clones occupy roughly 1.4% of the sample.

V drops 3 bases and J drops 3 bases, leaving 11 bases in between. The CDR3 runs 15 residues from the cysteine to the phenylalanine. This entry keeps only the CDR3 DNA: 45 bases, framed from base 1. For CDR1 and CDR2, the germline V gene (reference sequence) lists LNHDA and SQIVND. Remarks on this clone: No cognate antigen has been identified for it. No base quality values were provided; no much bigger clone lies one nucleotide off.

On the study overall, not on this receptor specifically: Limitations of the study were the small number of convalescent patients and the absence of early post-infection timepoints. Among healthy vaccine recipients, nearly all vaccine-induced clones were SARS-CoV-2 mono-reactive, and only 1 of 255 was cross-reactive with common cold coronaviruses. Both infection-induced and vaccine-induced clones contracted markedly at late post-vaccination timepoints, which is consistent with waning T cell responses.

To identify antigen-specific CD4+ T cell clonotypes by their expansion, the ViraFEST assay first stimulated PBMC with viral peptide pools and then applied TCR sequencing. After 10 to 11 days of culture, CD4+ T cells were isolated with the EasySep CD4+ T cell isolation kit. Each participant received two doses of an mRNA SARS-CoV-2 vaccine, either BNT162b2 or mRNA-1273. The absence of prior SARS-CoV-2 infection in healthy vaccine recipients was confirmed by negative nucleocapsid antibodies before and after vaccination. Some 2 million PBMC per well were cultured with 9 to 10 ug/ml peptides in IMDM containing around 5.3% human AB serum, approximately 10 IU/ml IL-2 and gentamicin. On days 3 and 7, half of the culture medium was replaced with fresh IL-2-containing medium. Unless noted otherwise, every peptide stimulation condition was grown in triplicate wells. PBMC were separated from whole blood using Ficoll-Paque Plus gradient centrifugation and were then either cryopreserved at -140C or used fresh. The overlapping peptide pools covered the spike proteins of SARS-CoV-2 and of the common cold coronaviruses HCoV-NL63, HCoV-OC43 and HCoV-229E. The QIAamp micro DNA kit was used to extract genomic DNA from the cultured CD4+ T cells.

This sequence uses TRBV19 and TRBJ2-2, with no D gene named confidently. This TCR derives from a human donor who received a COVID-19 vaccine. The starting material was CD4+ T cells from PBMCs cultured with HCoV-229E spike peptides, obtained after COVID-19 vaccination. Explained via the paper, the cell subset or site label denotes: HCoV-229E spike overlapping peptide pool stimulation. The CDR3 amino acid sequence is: CASSIRTAYTGELFF. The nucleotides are TGTGCCAGTAGTATTAGAACGGCCTACACCGGGGAGCTGTTTTTT.